This entry concerns a single TCR beta chain. Its antigen is unknown. Expressed TCRB transcripts got sequenced, as all isolated RNA was reverse transcribed. The method was immunoSEQ multiplex PCR; TCRdb's version includes in-frame clones alone and lacks a portion of them. The sample has some 280,000 clones; around 15% are singletons. Germline CDR1 and CDR2: MNHEY and SVGAGI. This CDR3 has 14 residues. The V end was cut by 0 bases, the J end by 3 bases, with 9 bases between. This entry comes from a study of beta chain features in type 1 diabetes. Study-level results: TCRB CDR3 length was moderately but significantly reduced in all four CD4+ subsets of Type 1 diabetes patients. Patients with type 1 diabetes carried fewer insertions and had more deletions at their VDJ junctions. The question of HLA type influencing TCRB rearrangement was one that remained unresolved here.

The clonotype originates from a young man with type 1 diabetes. The specimen sequenced was naive CD4+ T cells from blood. The chain links TRBV6-5 to TRBJ2-7, with D possibly being TRBD1 (7 bases). DNA for the CDR3: TGTGCCAGCAGTTACTCCCAGGGGGGCTACGAGCAGTACTTC. This translates into CASSYSQGGYEQYF.